These T cell receptor beta chains were read from a single sample in a study of blood T cell repertoires in COVID-19. Clones were read by immunoSEQ multiplex PCR, and TCRdb kept only the in-frame ones, dropping some. The data show 200,000 to 250,000 clones, with about 85% seen just once and 11% held by the top ten. Sequences were obtained from PBMCs or T cells enriched from blood (not recorded which). The receptors shown here come from a man aged 25-45 years who had recovered from COVID-19. CDR3s include the opening cysteine and the closing phenylalanine or tryptophan. The D gene is left open where the match is weak. Clone size appears in some rows only: once, few, many, or a class for an expanded clone.

D: .; V: TRBV7-6; size: .; J: TRBJ2-7; DNA: TGTGCCAGCAGCTTAGACACACACTCCTACGAGCAGTACTTC; CDR3: CASSLDTHSYEQYF
D: .; V: TRBV5-1; size: .; J: TRBJ1-1; DNA: TGCGCCAGCAGCTTGGATCAATACACTGAAGCTTTCTTT; CDR3: CASSLDQYTEAFF
D: TRBD1; V: TRBV29-1; size: once; J: TRBJ2-6; DNA: TGCAGCGCCGGGACAGGGGCTGGGGCCAACGTCCTGACTTTC; CDR3: CSAGTGAGANVLTF
D: TRBD1; V: TRBV3-1/TRBV3-2; size: .; J: TRBJ1-4; DNA: TGTGCCAGCACGAGCCCGGGACAGGGGAAAGAAAAACTGTTTTTT; CDR3: CASTSPGQGKEKLFF
D: TRBD1; V: TRBV5-6; size: .; J: TRBJ1-5; DNA: TGTGCCAGCAGCTTCGGCGACAGGGGTAATCAGCCCCAGCATTTT; CDR3: CASSFGDRGNQPQHF
D: .; V: TRBV27; size: .; J: TRBJ1-4; DNA: TGTGCCAGCAGTTTAGGGGGGGCAACTAATGAAAAACTGTTTTTT; CDR3: CASSLGGATNEKLFF
D: .; V: TRBV6-2/TRBV6-3; size: .; J: TRBJ2-7; DNA: TGTGCCAGCAGTTACGTCTCACCAGGGGGGCGGACGGAGCAGTACTTC; CDR3: CASSYVSPGGRTEQYF
D: TRBD1; V: TRBV7-9; size: .; J: TRBJ2-1; DNA: TGTGCCAGCAGCTCGTATAGGACAGGGGACAATGAGCAGTTCTTC; CDR3: CASSSYRTGDNEQFF
D: .; V: TRBV5-4; size: .; J: TRBJ2-7; DNA: TGTGCCAGCAGCTTGGGGGGCAGGTTAGAGCAGTACTTC; CDR3: CASSLGGRLEQYF
D: .; V: TRBV6-5; size: .; J: TRBJ2-3; DNA: TGTGCCAGCAGGCCAGGGAACCCAGATACGCAGTATTTT; CDR3: CASRPGNPDTQYF
D: TRBD1; V: TRBV19; size: .; J: TRBJ1-2; DNA: TGTGCCAGTAGTACTTCCGGGACAGGGTACGGCTACACCTTC; CDR3: CASSTSGTGYGYTF
D: TRBD1; V: TRBV5-1; size: .; J: TRBJ1-4; DNA: TGCGCCAGCAGCGGGACAGACGGTAATGAAAAACTGTTTTTT; CDR3: CASSGTDGNEKLFF
D: .; V: TRBV6-5; size: .; J: TRBJ1-2; DNA: TGTGCCAGCAGTTACTCGGAGGAAGAATATGGCTACACCTTC; CDR3: CASSYSEEEYGYTF
D: .; V: TRBV11-2; size: .; J: TRBJ1-1; DNA: TGTGCCAGCAGCTTAGACCCCCGACAGACGAACACTGAAGCTTTCTTT; CDR3: CASSLDPRQTNTEAFF
D: .; V: TRBV19; size: .; J: TRBJ2-6; DNA: TGTGCCAGTAGTGCGGAGCGTGGCTCTGGGGCCAACGTCCTGACTTTC; CDR3: CASSAERGSGANVLTF
D: .; V: TRBV27; size: .; J: TRBJ1-5; DNA: TGTGCCAGCAGTTTGCGGTGGGGCGGTCAGCCCCAGCATTTT; CDR3: CASSLRWGGQPQHF
D: .; V: TRBV5-1; size: .; J: TRBJ2-7; DNA: TGCGCCAGCAGCTTGGGGCAGGGGTTACCCTACGAGCAGTACTTC; CDR3: CASSLGQGLPYEQYF
D: TRBD1; V: TRBV3-1/TRBV3-2; size: .; J: TRBJ2-3; DNA: TGTGCCAGCGGTCGCAGGGGGCCCACAGATACGCAGTATTTT; CDR3: CASGRRGPTDTQYF
D: TRBD2; V: TRBV2; size: .; J: TRBJ2-7; DNA: TGTGCCAGCAAAGGGACTAGCGGGGGGGAGTACTTC; CDR3: CASKGTSGGEYF
D: TRBD1; V: TRBV4-2; size: .; J: TRBJ1-5; DNA: TGTGCCAGCAGCCATCGCCGGACAGGGGGCGCGAATCAGCCCCAGCATTTT; CDR3: CASSHRRTGGANQPQHF
D: .; V: TRBV11-1; size: .; J: TRBJ1-1; DNA: TGTGCCAGCAGCTTTATGTTCGACACTGAAGCTTTCTTT; CDR3: CASSFMFDTEAFF
D: TRBD1; V: TRBV29-1; size: .; J: TRBJ2-1; DNA: TGCAGCGGTGTGGGACAGGGGAGCTTTAATGAGCAGTTCTTC; CDR3: CSGVGQGSFNEQFF
D: .; V: TRBV6-1; size: .; J: TRBJ1-2; DNA: TGTGCCAGCAGTGAAGGAACACTACGGCGCTACACCTTC; CDR3: CASSEGTLRRYTF
D: TRBD1; V: TRBV18; size: .; J: TRBJ2-1; DNA: TGTGCCAGCTCACCCGGGACAGGGGGCCTTGGTGAGCAGTTCTTC; CDR3: CASSPGTGGLGEQFF
D: .; V: TRBV30; size: .; J: TRBJ1-4; DNA: TGTGCCTGGAGTATCCAGGGGCTCCGAGAAAAACTGTTTTTT; CDR3: CAWSIQGLREKLFF
D: TRBD1; V: TRBV2; size: .; J: TRBJ1-6; DNA: TGTGCCAGCAGTAGGGACAGGGACGGGAATTCACCCCTCCACTTT; CDR3: CASSRDRDGNSPLHF
D: .; V: TRBV6-1; size: .; J: TRBJ2-7; DNA: TGTGCCAGCACCGCGGGGGCTCAAAGCGAGCAGTACTTC; CDR3: CASTAGAQSEQYF
D: .; V: TRBV27; size: .; J: TRBJ2-7; DNA: TGTGCCACCCGGGGGGCCTCCTACGAGCAGTACTTC; CDR3: CATRGASYEQYF
D: TRBD1; V: TRBV7-9; size: once; J: TRBJ1-6; DNA: TGTGCCAGCAGCTTCGGACAGGACGATTCACCCCTCCACTTT; CDR3: CASSFGQDDSPLHF
D: TRBD1; V: TRBV3-1/TRBV3-2; size: .; J: TRBJ1-4; DNA: TGTGCCAGCAGCCCGGGACAGGGCTCTGAAAAACTGTTTTTT; CDR3: CASSPGQGSEKLFF
D: TRBD1; V: TRBV30; size: once; J: TRBJ1-5; DNA: TGTGCCTGGAGGGCGAGGGACAGGGGGTCACAGCCCCAGCATTTT; CDR3: CAWRARDRGSQPQHF
D: TRBD2; V: TRBV7-9; size: .; J: TRBJ2-3; DNA: TGTGCCAGCAGCGCGAGCGGGAGTATCGCAGATACGCAGTATTTT; CDR3: CASSASGSIADTQYF
D: TRBD1; V: TRBV18; size: .; J: TRBJ2-7; DNA: TGTGCCAGCTCACCCGGGACAGGGAGCTCCTACGAGCAGTACTTC; CDR3: CASSPGTGSSYEQYF
D: .; V: TRBV10-3; size: .; J: TRBJ1-5; DNA: TGTGCCATCAGTGAGTCTAGGATGGAAGGAGGTCAGCCCCAGCATTTT; CDR3: CAISESRMEGGQPQHF
D: .; V: TRBV4-2; size: once; J: TRBJ1-5; DNA: TGTGCCAGCAGCCAAGGTGACAGGAAGGGCGATCAGCCCCAGCATTTT; CDR3: CASSQGDRKGDQPQHF
D: TRBD1; V: TRBV6-2/TRBV6-3; size: .; J: TRBJ2-3; DNA: TGTGCCAGCAGTAAGGGACAGGGGGCTGAGACAGATACGCAGTATTTT; CDR3: CASSKGQGAETDTQYF
D: .; V: TRBV19; size: .; J: TRBJ1-4; DNA: TGTGCCAGTAGTACAGGGTACGAAAAACTGTTTTTT; CDR3: CASSTGYEKLFF
D: TRBD2; V: TRBV19; size: .; J: TRBJ2-7; DNA: TGTGCCAGTAGTATTCAACTAGCGGGAGGAGAGCAGTACTTC; CDR3: CASSIQLAGGEQYF
D: .; V: TRBV10-2; size: .; J: TRBJ1-2; DNA: TGCGCCACCTCCCCGGGGGTTCCTGGCTACACCTTC; CDR3: CATSPGVPGYTF
D: TRBD1; V: TRBV19; size: few; J: TRBJ2-2; DNA: TGTGCCAGTAGGCAGGGACAGGGGGCAGGATATACCGGGGAGCTGTTTTTT; CDR3: CASRQGQGAGYTGELFF
D: .; V: TRBV28; size: .; J: TRBJ2-7; DNA: TGTGCCAGCAGTTCCCCGGACAGCAACTACGAGCAGTACTTC; CDR3: CASSSPDSNYEQYF
D: TRBD2; V: TRBV28; size: .; J: TRBJ2-5; DNA: TGTGCCAGCAGCGAGGCCGGGGGGCAAGAGACCCAGTACTTC; CDR3: CASSEAGGQETQYF
D: .; V: TRBV18; size: .; J: TRBJ1-1; DNA: TGTGCCAGCTCTCCTCAGGTGAACACTGAAGCTTTCTTT; CDR3: CASSPQVNTEAFF